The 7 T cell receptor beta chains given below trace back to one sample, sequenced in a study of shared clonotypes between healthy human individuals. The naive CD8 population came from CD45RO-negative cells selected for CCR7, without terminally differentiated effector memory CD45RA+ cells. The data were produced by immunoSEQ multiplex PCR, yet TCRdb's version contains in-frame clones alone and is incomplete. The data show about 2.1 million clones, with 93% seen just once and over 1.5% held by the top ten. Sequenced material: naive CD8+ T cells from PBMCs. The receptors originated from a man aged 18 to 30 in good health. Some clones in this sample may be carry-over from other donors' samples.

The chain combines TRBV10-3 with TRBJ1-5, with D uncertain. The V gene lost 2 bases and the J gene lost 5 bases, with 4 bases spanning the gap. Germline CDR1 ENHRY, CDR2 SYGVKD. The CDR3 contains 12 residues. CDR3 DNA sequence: TGTGCCATCAGTGAGGCGGATCAGCCCCAGCATTTT. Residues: CAISEADQPQHF.

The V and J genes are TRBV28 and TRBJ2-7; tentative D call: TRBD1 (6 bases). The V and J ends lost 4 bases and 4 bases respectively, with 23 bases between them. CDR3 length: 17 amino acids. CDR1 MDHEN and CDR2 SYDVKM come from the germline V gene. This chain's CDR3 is CASSSLARTEKTYEQYF. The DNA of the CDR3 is TGTGCCAGCAGTTCCCTCGCCCGGACAGAAAAGACTTACGAGCAGTACTTC.

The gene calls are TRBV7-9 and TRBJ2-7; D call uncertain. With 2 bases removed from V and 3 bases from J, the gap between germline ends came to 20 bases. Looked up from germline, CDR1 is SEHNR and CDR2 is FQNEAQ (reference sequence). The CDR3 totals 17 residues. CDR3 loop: CASSLMSGRNFVYEQYF. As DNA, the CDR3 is TGTGCCAGCAGCTTAATGTCAGGTCGCAACTTCGTCTACGAGCAGTACTTC.

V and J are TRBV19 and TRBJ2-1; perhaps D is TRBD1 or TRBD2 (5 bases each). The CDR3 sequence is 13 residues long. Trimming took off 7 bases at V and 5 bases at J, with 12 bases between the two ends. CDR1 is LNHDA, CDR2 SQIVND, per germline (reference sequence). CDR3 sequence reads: CASKGNGDNEQFF. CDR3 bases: TGTGCCAGTAAGGGGAACGGGGACAATGAGCAGTTCTTC.

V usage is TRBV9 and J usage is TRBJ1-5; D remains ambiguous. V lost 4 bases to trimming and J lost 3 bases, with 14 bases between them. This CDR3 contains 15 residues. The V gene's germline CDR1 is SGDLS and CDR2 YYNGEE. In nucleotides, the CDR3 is TGTGCCAGCAGCCCCCCCCCGCCGAACAATCAGCCCCAGCATTTT. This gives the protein CASSPPPPNNQPQHF.

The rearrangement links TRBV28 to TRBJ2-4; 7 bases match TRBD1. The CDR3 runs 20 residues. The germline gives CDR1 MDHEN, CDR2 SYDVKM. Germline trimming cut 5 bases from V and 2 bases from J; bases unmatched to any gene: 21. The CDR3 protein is CASSPHRGSTPISPKNIQYF. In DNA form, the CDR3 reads TGTGCCAGCAGTCCCCACAGGGGTAGCACCCCCATCTCGCCCAAAAACATTCAGTACTTC. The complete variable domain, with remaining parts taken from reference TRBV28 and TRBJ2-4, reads DVKVTQSSRYLVKRTGEKVFLECVQDMDHENMFWYRQDPGLGLRLIYFSYDVKMKEKGDIPEGYSVSREKKERFSLILESASTNQTSMYLCASSPHRGSTPISPKNIQYFGAGTRLSVL.

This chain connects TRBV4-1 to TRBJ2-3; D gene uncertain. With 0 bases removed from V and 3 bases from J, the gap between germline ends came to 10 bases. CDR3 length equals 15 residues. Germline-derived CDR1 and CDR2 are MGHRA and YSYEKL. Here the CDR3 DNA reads TGCGCCAGCAGCCAAGATTGGGTTAGAACAGATACGCAGTATTTT. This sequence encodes CASSQDWVRTDTQYF.